The 21 T cell receptor beta chains reported below all come from one sample, sequenced in a study of CD8 T cells in ankylosing spondylitis. TCRdb fed the 5' RACE reads into MiXCR, producing one record per CDR3 protein. The profile shows 200,000 to 250,000 distinct CDR3 sequences, 7.3% of them singletons. No antigen has been assigned to these receptors. Study conclusions and caveats: One TCR beta motif, made up of several highly homologous variants, appeared characteristic of ankylosing spondylitis blood.

Sequenced: blood, either unsorted or a sorted T cell fraction (not recorded which). The receptors come from a male donor with ankylosing spondylitis.

In its sample, this clonotype was seen many times. This chain joins TRBV9 and TRBJ1-2, with D perhaps matching TRBD1 (6 bases). The CDR3 runs 17 residues. Trimming shortened V by 0 bases and J by 4 bases, and 19 bases separated the two germline ends. Per the germline V gene, CDR1 is SGDLS and CDR2 is YYNGEE. The CDR3 DNA follows: TGTGCCAGCAGCGTAGTTCTGGACAGCCGACGTCCCTATGGCTACACCTTC. It specifies CASSVVLDSRRPYGYTF.

In this sample, this clonotype turned up many times. J is TRBJ1-1 and V is TRBV12-5; D gene uncertain. V lost 2 bases, J lost 1 base, and 5 bases lay in between. CDR1 LGHNT and CDR2 FRNRAP come from the germline V gene. There are 13 residues in the CDR3. CDR3 residues: CASGLQANTEAFF. The CDR3, as DNA: TGTGCTAGTGGTTTGCAGGCGAACACTGAAGCTTTCTTT.

V and J are TRBV7-9 and TRBJ2-3; D call uncertain. V lost 7 bases and J lost 1, with 12 bases in between. This CDR3 spans 14 amino acids. Germline-derived CDR1 and CDR2 are SEHNR and FQNEAQ (reference sequence). The DNA of the CDR3 is TGTGCCAGCAACCCCCCGCTTCGCACAGATACGCAGTATTTT. It is translated as CASNPPLRTDTQYF. Full variable domain (missing parts from reference TRBV7-9 and TRBJ2-3): DTGVSQNPRHKITKRGQNVTFRCDPISEHNRLYWYRQTLGQGPEFLTYFQNEAQLEKSRLLSDRFSAERPKGSFSTLEIQRTEQGDSAMYLCASNPPLRTDTQYFGPGTRLTVL.

This clonotype was detected ten times or more. This sequence joins TRBV5-6 and TRBJ1-2; a possible D gene is TRBD1 (5 bases). CDR3 length: 14 amino acids. Trimming took off 6 bases at V and 4 bases at J, with 16 bases between the two ends. Germline V gene data show CDR1 as SGHDT and CDR2 as YYEEEE. The CDR3, as DNA: TGTGCCAGCACCTGGGGAAGGGACCTCTATGGCTACACCTTC. Translation gives CASTWGRDLYGYTF. The variable domain in full, with the rest retrieved from reference TRBV5-6 and TRBJ1-2, is DAGVTQSPTHLIKTRGQQVTLRCSPKSGHDTVSWYQQALGQGPQFIFQYYEEEERQRGNFPDRFSGHQFPNYSSELNVNALLLGDSALYLCASTWGRDLYGYTFGSGTRLTVV.

The table lists this clonotype with many counts. This rearrangement joins TRBV5-1 to TRBJ2-7; D gene ambiguous. The germline V gene encodes CDR1 SGHRS and CDR2 YFSETQ. The length of the CDR3 is 13 residues. V lost 3 bases, J lost 3 bases, and 10 bases lay in between. The CDR3 loop reads CASSSLNSYEQYF. The CDR3, as DNA: TGCGCCAGCAGCTCCCTTAACAGCTACGAGCAGTACTTC.

This clonotype was counted ten times or more. This chain joins TRBV5-1 and TRBJ2-3; D assignment may be TRBD1 or TRBD2 (6 bases each). CDR3 length: 14 amino acids. V was shortened by 3 bases and J by 6 bases, with 14 bases between the two germline ends. Germline CDR1 SGHRS, CDR2 YFSETQ. CDR3 in amino acids: CASSYTGRSDTQYF. CDR3 nucleotide sequence: TGCGCCAGCAGCTATACAGGGAGGTCGGATACGCAGTATTTT.

This clonotype was seen at least ten times. V and J are TRBV12-3 or TRBV12-4 and TRBJ1-2; D is perhaps TRBD1 (5 bases). V lost 5 bases and J 7 bases, leaving 8 bases between the germline ends. This CDR3 has 11 amino acids. The CDR3 loop is CASSLGVGYTF. The DNA for the CDR3 is TGTGCCAGCAGTCTAGGGGTTGGCTACACCTTC.

This clonotype was seen many times. The chain uses TRBV7-9 and TRBJ2-3; 16 nucleotides match TRBD2. CDR1 SEHNR and CDR2 FQNEAQ come from the germline V gene (reference sequence). After removal of 4 bases from V and 6 bases from J, the junction contained 7 bases not matched to a gene. The CDR3 is made up of 17 amino acids. CDR3 sequence (DNA): TGTGCCAGCAGCTCGGGACTAGCGGGAGGGCCGGAGGATACGCAGTATTTT. It specifies CASSSGLAGGPEDTQYF.

This clonotype showed up just a few times. The chain uses TRBV20-1 and TRBJ2-1; D may be TRBD2 (7 bases). From germline, CDR1 is DFQATT and CDR2 SNEGSKA (reference sequence). The CDR3 extends over 18 amino acids. The V and J ends lost 1 base and 4 bases respectively, with 23 bases between them. CDR3 amino acids: CSARVYDLAAGTYNEQFF. The CDR3 bases are TGCAGTGCTAGAGTCTACGACCTAGCAGCGGGGACATACAATGAGCAGTTCTTC.

This clonotype was seen many times. V gene TRBV30 combines with J gene TRBJ2-7; 9 nucleotides line up with TRBD2. The trim removed 5 bases at V and 3 bases at J, leaving 5 bases unmatched. Germline CDR1 GTSNPN, CDR2 SVGIG (reference sequence). This CDR3 comprises 13 residues. The CDR3 DNA follows: TGTGCCTGGCGAGCGGGAGGCTTCTACGAGCAGTACTTC. It codes for CAWRAGGFYEQYF.

This clonotype was counted ten times or more. The gene calls are TRBV7-2 and TRBJ1-5, with 7 bases lining up with TRBD1. The CDR3 runs to 17 residues. V dropped 0 bases and J dropped 3; count of bases not matched to a gene: 8. Germline CDR1 is SGHTA and CDR2 is FQGNSA. The CDR3 loop reads CASSLAVWDRDNQPQHF. The CDR3 nucleotides read TGTGCCAGCAGCTTAGCGGTGTGGGACAGAGACAATCAGCCCCAGCATTTT.

V and J are TRBV20-1 and TRBJ2-1; a possible D gene is TRBD2 (5 bases). The CDR3 length is 16 residues. Per the germline V gene, CDR1 is DFQATT and CDR2 is SNEGSKA (reference sequence). Trimming cost V 0 bases and J 4 bases, with 16 bases left between them. The CDR3 reads CSARDIRGGRYNEQFF. CDR3 in DNA: TGCAGTGCTAGAGATATCAGAGGCGGGCGTTACAATGAGCAGTTCTTC.

This clonotype was seen repeatedly, ten times or more. The CDR3 is CASSPRRENQPQHF. The CDR3 DNA follows: TGTGCCAGCTCACCGAGACGGGAAAATCAGCCCCAGCATTTT. The chain employs TRBV18 and TRBJ1-5; D gene ambiguous. Trimming pared 3 bases from V and 4 bases from J, leaving 10 bases between. Germline V gene sequence: CDR1 KGHSH, CDR2 LQKENI. The CDR3 loop spans 14 amino acids.

The sample holds many counts of this clonotype. The chain links TRBV6-2 or TRBV6-3 to TRBJ1-5; TRBD1 agrees at 9 bases. This CDR3 has 14 amino acids. Per the germline V gene, CDR1 is MNHEY and CDR2 is SVGEGT. The trim removed 5 bases at V and 6 bases at J, leaving 5 bases unmatched. CDR3 loop: CASSTTGGGQPQHF. CDR3 nucleotide sequence: TGTGCCAGCAGTACCACAGGGGGCGGTCAGCCCCAGCATTTT.

This clonotype was counted at least ten times. J is TRBJ2-1 and V is TRBV21-1; the table's D call of TRBD2 was not tested on the DNA. TRBV21-1 is annotated as a pseudogene. This CDR3 is 17 amino acids long. CDR3 loop: CASSPPLGHPLYNEQFF. CDR3 nucleotides: TGTGCCAGCAGCCCCCCCTTGGGCCATCCCTTATACAATGAGCAGTTCTTC.

This clonotype was seen ten or more times. This chain connects TRBV4-3 to TRBJ1-1, with 10 bases matching TRBD1. Per the germline V gene, CDR1 is LGHNA and CDR2 is YSLEER. The CDR3 has 17 amino acids. Losses at the gene ends were 0 bases for V and 3 bases for J; bases not matched to a gene: 7. CDR3 residues: CASSQDPTGTGDTEAFF. Here the CDR3 DNA reads TGCGCCAGCAGCCAAGATCCGACCGGGACAGGGGACACTGAAGCTTTCTTT.

This clonotype occurred a few times. The V gene is TRBV12-3 or TRBV12-4, the J gene TRBJ1-1; D might be TRBD1 (5 bases). This CDR3 has 12 residues. Trimming removed 7 bases from V and 1 base from J, with 7 bases in between. CDR3 in amino acids: CASMTANTEAFF. CDR3 DNA: TGTGCCAGCATGACAGCGAACACTGAAGCTTTCTTT.

This clonotype appeared many times. V usage is TRBV5-1 and J usage is TRBJ1-1, with no clear D. The CDR3 totals 13 residues. V dropped 2 bases and J dropped 0 bases, with 5 bases sitting between them. Germline CDR1 and CDR2: SGHRS and YFSETQ. The CDR3 protein is CASSLMVNTEAFF. CDR3 nucleotides: TGCGCCAGCAGCTTAATGGTGAACACTGAAGCTTTCTTT.

The table lists this clonotype with many counts. The V and J genes are TRBV20-1 and TRBJ2-1; tentative D call: TRBD2 (6 bases). The CDR3 totals 15 residues. V was shortened by 1 base and J by 6 bases, with 16 bases between the two germline ends. Germline V gene data show CDR1 as DFQATT and CDR2 as SNEGSKA (reference sequence). CDR3 DNA sequence: TGCAGTGCTAGAGGGTACCTCGTGGGGGGCAATGAGCAGTTCTTC. Its protein is CSARGYLVGGNEQFF.

The J gene is TRBJ1-6, the V gene TRBV7-9; D unclear. The length of the CDR3 is 15 residues. The V gene's germline CDR1 is SEHNR and CDR2 FQNEAQ (reference sequence). V lost 0 bases, J lost 4 bases, and 7 bases lay in between. As DNA, the CDR3 is TGTGCCAGCAGCTTAGCAGGAGGGTATAATTCACCCCTCCACTTT. This translates into CASSLAGGYNSPLHF.

Ten or more counts support this clonotype. The J gene is TRBJ2-1, the V gene TRBV4-3; 7 bases fit TRBD2. CDR1 and CDR2 from the germline V gene are LGHNA and YSLEER. Germline trimming cut 1 base from V and 5 bases from J; bases unmatched to any gene: 5. The CDR3 consists of 15 residues. DNA for the CDR3: TGCGCCAGCAGCCAAGCGACGGGAGGTAACAATGAGCAGTTCTTC. Amino acid sequence: CASSQATGGNNEQFF.